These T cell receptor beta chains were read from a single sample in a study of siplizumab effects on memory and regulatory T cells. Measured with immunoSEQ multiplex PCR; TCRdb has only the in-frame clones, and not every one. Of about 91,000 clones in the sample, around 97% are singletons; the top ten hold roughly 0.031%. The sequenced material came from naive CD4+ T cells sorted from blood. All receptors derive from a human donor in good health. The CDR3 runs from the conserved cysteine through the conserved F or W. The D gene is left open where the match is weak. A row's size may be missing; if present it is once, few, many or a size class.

cdr3_nt: TGTGCCAGCAGCTTAGTGGCTAGGGTGGGTTACGAGCAGTACTTC; cdr3_aa: CASSLVARVGYEQYF; j_call: TRBJ2-7; clone_size: NA; v_call: TRBV7-9; d_call: NA
cdr3_nt: TGTGCCAGCAGCTCCGGGACGGCCAACACTGAAGCTTTCTTT; cdr3_aa: CASSSGTANTEAFF; j_call: TRBJ1-1; clone_size: NA; v_call: TRBV7-9; d_call: NA
cdr3_nt: TGTGCCAGCAGCTTAGCCTCAGGGGAAAGCAATCAGCCCCAGCATTTT; cdr3_aa: CASSLASGESNQPQHF; j_call: TRBJ1-5; clone_size: once; v_call: TRBV7-6; d_call: NA
cdr3_nt: TGTGCCAGTACTCCGGGACAGGGGAATGAAAAACTGTTTTTT; cdr3_aa: CASTPGQGNEKLFF; j_call: TRBJ1-4; clone_size: NA; v_call: TRBV28; d_call: TRBD1
cdr3_nt: TGTGCCAGCAGCGTTGACAGGGACAACTACGAGCAGTACTTC; cdr3_aa: CASSVDRDNYEQYF; j_call: TRBJ2-7; clone_size: NA; v_call: TRBV9; d_call: TRBD1
cdr3_nt: TGTGCCAGCTCACCATCTAGCGGGGGGACCTACGAGCAGTACTTC; cdr3_aa: CASSPSSGGTYEQYF; j_call: TRBJ2-7; clone_size: NA; v_call: TRBV18; d_call: TRBD2
cdr3_nt: TGTGCCAGTTTTGACAGGGGGCTTAATCAGCCCCAGCATTTT; cdr3_aa: CASFDRGLNQPQHF; j_call: TRBJ1-5; clone_size: NA; v_call: TRBV19; d_call: TRBD1
cdr3_nt: TGTGCCACCAGCAGGAACAGGGGTGATACGCAGTATTTT; cdr3_aa: CATSRNRGDTQYF; j_call: TRBJ2-3; clone_size: NA; v_call: TRBV15; d_call: TRBD1
cdr3_nt: TGTGCCAGCAGCTTCGAGACCGCACGGGGGGGAGAGCAGTTCTTC; cdr3_aa: CASSFETARGGEQFF; j_call: TRBJ2-1; clone_size: NA; v_call: TRBV7-2; d_call: TRBD2
cdr3_nt: TGTGCCAGCAGAGACCAGGGGGCACCATCCTACGAGCAGTACTTC; cdr3_aa: CASRDQGAPSYEQYF; j_call: TRBJ2-7; clone_size: NA; v_call: TRBV6-5; d_call: TRBD1
cdr3_nt: TGTGCCAGCAGTGATGGGGCTAACTATGGCTACACCTTC; cdr3_aa: CASSDGANYGYTF; j_call: TRBJ1-2; clone_size: few; v_call: TRBV2; d_call: NA
cdr3_nt: TGTGCCAGCAGCCCGGACAGGGGCTACGAGCAGTACTTC; cdr3_aa: CASSPDRGYEQYF; j_call: TRBJ2-7; clone_size: NA; v_call: TRBV7-2; d_call: TRBD1
cdr3_nt: TGCGCCAGCAGCCAAGATGGGAGGGCCTCATCTGGAAACACCATATATTTT; cdr3_aa: CASSQDGRASSGNTIYF; j_call: TRBJ1-3; clone_size: NA; v_call: TRBV4-1; d_call: NA
cdr3_nt: TGTGCCAGCAGCCAAGGACCCGGACTATCGTACTTC; cdr3_aa: CASSQGPGLSYF; j_call: TRBJ2-7; clone_size: NA; v_call: TRBV14; d_call: NA
cdr3_nt: TGTGCCAGCAGCTTAGCTGGGAACAGTCAGCCCCAGCATTTT; cdr3_aa: CASSLAGNSQPQHF; j_call: TRBJ1-5; clone_size: NA; v_call: TRBV7-9; d_call: NA
cdr3_nt: TGTGCCAGCAGTTTAACGACACCGGCAGAAGCTTTCTTT; cdr3_aa: CASSLTTPAEAFF; j_call: TRBJ1-1; clone_size: once; v_call: TRBV28; d_call: NA
cdr3_nt: TGTGCCAGCAGCTTAGGGTGGACAGGGGGTAGGGGTGAGCAGTTCTTC; cdr3_aa: CASSLGWTGGRGEQFF; j_call: TRBJ2-1; clone_size: once; v_call: TRBV11-2; d_call: TRBD1
cdr3_nt: TGTGCCAGCAGCCTGACTAGAATCCTGGAGACCCAGTACTTC; cdr3_aa: CASSLTRILETQYF; j_call: TRBJ2-5; clone_size: NA; v_call: TRBV2; d_call: NA
cdr3_nt: TGTGCCAGCAGCGTGGACAGGGTACCGTGGGAGCAGTACTTC; cdr3_aa: CASSVDRVPWEQYF; j_call: TRBJ2-7; clone_size: NA; v_call: TRBV9; d_call: TRBD1
cdr3_nt: TGTGCCAGCAGCTTACAGGGTTCGAACACCGGGGAGCTGTTTTTT; cdr3_aa: CASSLQGSNTGELFF; j_call: TRBJ2-2; clone_size: NA; v_call: TRBV11-3; d_call: NA
cdr3_nt: TGTGCCAGCATGAGGACAGGGGATTCACCCCTCCACTTT; cdr3_aa: CASMRTGDSPLHF; j_call: TRBJ1-6; clone_size: NA; v_call: TRBV2; d_call: TRBD1
cdr3_nt: TGTGCCAGCAGCTCACGGGCTGGGACTGAGAGCCTCAATGAGCAGTTCTTC; cdr3_aa: CASSSRAGTESLNEQFF; j_call: TRBJ2-1; clone_size: once; v_call: TRBV7-3; d_call: NA
cdr3_nt: TGTGCCAGCAGTTTAGCCCAGGGCCGCTATGGCTACACCTTC; cdr3_aa: CASSLAQGRYGYTF; j_call: TRBJ1-2; clone_size: NA; v_call: TRBV27; d_call: NA
cdr3_nt: TGTGCCAGCAGTCCGCAGGACAGAAGGAACACTGAAGCTTTCTTT; cdr3_aa: CASSPQDRRNTEAFF; j_call: TRBJ1-1; clone_size: NA; v_call: TRBV28; d_call: NA
cdr3_nt: TGTGCCAGCAGCTTAGTTGGACTGAACACTGAAGCTTTCTTT; cdr3_aa: CASSLVGLNTEAFF; j_call: TRBJ1-1; clone_size: NA; v_call: TRBV7-9; d_call: NA
cdr3_nt: TGCAGCGTTGAACGGGAGTACGGCTACACCTTC; cdr3_aa: CSVEREYGYTF; j_call: TRBJ1-2; clone_size: NA; v_call: TRBV29-1; d_call: NA
cdr3_nt: TGTGCCAGCAGCCGCCCCCCGACGGGGGAGCTGTTTTTT; cdr3_aa: CASSRPPTGELFF; j_call: TRBJ2-2; clone_size: NA; v_call: TRBV7-3; d_call: NA
cdr3_nt: TGTGCCAGCACCTCCCTTGGATCGCGCACTGAAGCTTTCTTT; cdr3_aa: CASTSLGSRTEAFF; j_call: TRBJ1-1; clone_size: NA; v_call: TRBV11-2; d_call: NA
cdr3_nt: TGCGCCAGCAGCGAACAGGGGTACCAAGAGACCCAGTACTTC; cdr3_aa: CASSEQGYQETQYF; j_call: TRBJ2-5; clone_size: NA; v_call: TRBV5-1; d_call: TRBD1
cdr3_nt: TGTGCCAGCAGCGTCGGGACACCCTACAATGAGCAGTTCTTC; cdr3_aa: CASSVGTPYNEQFF; j_call: TRBJ2-1; clone_size: NA; v_call: TRBV9; d_call: NA
cdr3_nt: TGTGCCAGTAGCCCGACTAGCGGGGGGGAGGTAGGGACCCAGTACTTC; cdr3_aa: CASSPTSGGEVGTQYF; j_call: TRBJ2-5; clone_size: NA; v_call: TRBV19; d_call: TRBD2
cdr3_nt: TGTGCCAGCAGCCGGACAGCCACTAATGAAAAACTGTTTTTT; cdr3_aa: CASSRTATNEKLFF; j_call: TRBJ1-4; clone_size: NA; v_call: TRBV14; d_call: NA
cdr3_nt: TGTGCCAGCAGACCCGACACAGATACGCAGTATTTT; cdr3_aa: CASRPDTDTQYF; j_call: TRBJ2-3; clone_size: NA; v_call: TRBV2; d_call: NA
cdr3_nt: TGTGCCAGTCAAATATTCGGCACTGAAGCTTTCTTT; cdr3_aa: CASQIFGTEAFF; j_call: TRBJ1-1; clone_size: NA; v_call: TRBV6-5; d_call: NA
cdr3_nt: TGTGCCAGCAGCCTGAGAGACAGATTAGACATTCAGTACTTC; cdr3_aa: CASSLRDRLDIQYF; j_call: TRBJ2-4; clone_size: NA; v_call: TRBV14; d_call: NA
cdr3_nt: TGTGCCAGCAGTCCCTTTGGGGGACAGGGAGCCGGGGAGCTGTTTTTT; cdr3_aa: CASSPFGGQGAGELFF; j_call: TRBJ2-2; clone_size: NA; v_call: TRBV2; d_call: TRBD1
cdr3_nt: TGTGCCAGCAGTTTTCAGGGGGCGAATGGCTACACCTTC; cdr3_aa: CASSFQGANGYTF; j_call: TRBJ1-2; clone_size: NA; v_call: TRBV28; d_call: TRBD1
cdr3_nt: TGTGCCAGCAGTTTTGGGAGACAGGGTGGCGGCTACGAGCAGTACTTC; cdr3_aa: CASSFGRQGGGYEQYF; j_call: TRBJ2-7; clone_size: NA; v_call: TRBV2; d_call: TRBD1
cdr3_nt: TGCGCCAGCAGCTTGAACACTGAAGCTTTCTTT; cdr3_aa: CASSLNTEAFF; j_call: TRBJ1-1; clone_size: NA; v_call: TRBV5-1; d_call: NA
cdr3_nt: TGTGCCAGCAGCCTCCAACAGGGGGCGTGGGAGACCCAGTACTTC; cdr3_aa: CASSLQQGAWETQYF; j_call: TRBJ2-5; clone_size: NA; v_call: TRBV7-3; d_call: TRBD1
cdr3_nt: TGTGCCAGCAGCCGTACTAGCGGGGGGACAGATACGCAGTATTTT; cdr3_aa: CASSRTSGGTDTQYF; j_call: TRBJ2-3; clone_size: NA; v_call: TRBV6-4; d_call: TRBD2
cdr3_nt: TGTGCCAGCAGTGACAATACGAGGGCCCACGAGCAGTACTTC; cdr3_aa: CASSDNTRAHEQYF; j_call: TRBJ2-7; clone_size: NA; v_call: TRBV25-1; d_call: NA
cdr3_nt: TGTGCCAGCAGCCCCGTGAGGCAGGGCCCTTTTAACACCGGGGAGCTGTTTTTT; cdr3_aa: CASSPVRQGPFNTGELFF; j_call: TRBJ2-2; clone_size: NA; v_call: TRBV11-2; d_call: NA
cdr3_nt: TGCGCCAGCAGCCAACTGGGACTAGCGGTCAGGGAGACCCAGTACTTC; cdr3_aa: CASSQLGLAVRETQYF; j_call: TRBJ2-5; clone_size: NA; v_call: TRBV4-1; d_call: TRBD2
cdr3_nt: TGTGCCAGCAGCTCCTCCGGGACACTTCGAACGACTGAAGCTTTCTTT; cdr3_aa: CASSSSGTLRTTEAFF; j_call: TRBJ1-1; clone_size: few; v_call: TRBV7-9; d_call: NA